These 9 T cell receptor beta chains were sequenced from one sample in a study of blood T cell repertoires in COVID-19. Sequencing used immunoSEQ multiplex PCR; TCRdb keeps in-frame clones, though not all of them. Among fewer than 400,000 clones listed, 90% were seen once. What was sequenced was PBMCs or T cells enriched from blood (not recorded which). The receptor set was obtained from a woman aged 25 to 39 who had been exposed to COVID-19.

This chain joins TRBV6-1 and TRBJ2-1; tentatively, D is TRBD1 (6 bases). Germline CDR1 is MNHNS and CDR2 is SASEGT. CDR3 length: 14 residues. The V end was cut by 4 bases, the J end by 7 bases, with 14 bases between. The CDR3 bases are TGTGCCAGCAGTGCCGGGGCTAGGGGGAATGAGCAGTTCTTC. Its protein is CASSAGARGNEQFF.

The CDR3 protein is CASSVLADLSSYNEQFF. DNA of the CDR3: TGTGCCAGCAGCGTCTTAGCGGATCTTAGCTCCTACAATGAGCAGTTCTTC. The chain combines TRBV9 with TRBJ2-1; D might be TRBD2 (6 bases). The CDR3 has 17 residues. Germline values: CDR1 SGDLS, CDR2 YYNGEE. The V end lost 2 bases, the J end lost 0 bases, and 15 bases lay between the germline ends.

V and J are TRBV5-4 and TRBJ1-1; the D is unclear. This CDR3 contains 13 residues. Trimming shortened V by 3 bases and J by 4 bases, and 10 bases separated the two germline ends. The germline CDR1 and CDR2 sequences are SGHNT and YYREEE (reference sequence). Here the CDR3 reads CASSSRGSTEAFF. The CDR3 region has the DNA TGTGCCAGCAGCTCGCGGGGAAGCACTGAAGCTTTCTTT.

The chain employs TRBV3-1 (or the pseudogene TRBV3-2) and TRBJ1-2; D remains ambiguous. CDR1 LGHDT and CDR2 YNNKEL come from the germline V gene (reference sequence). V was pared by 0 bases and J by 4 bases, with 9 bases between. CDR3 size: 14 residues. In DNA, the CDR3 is TGTGCCAGCAGCCAAGACGCCCTGAGCTATGGCTACACCTTC. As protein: CASSQDALSYGYTF.

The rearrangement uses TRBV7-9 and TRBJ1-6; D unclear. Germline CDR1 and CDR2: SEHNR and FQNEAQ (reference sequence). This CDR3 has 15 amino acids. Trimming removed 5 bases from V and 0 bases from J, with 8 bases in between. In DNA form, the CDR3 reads TGTGCCAGCAGCCACGAGAGCTCCTATAATTCACCCCTCCACTTT. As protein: CASSHESSYNSPLHF.

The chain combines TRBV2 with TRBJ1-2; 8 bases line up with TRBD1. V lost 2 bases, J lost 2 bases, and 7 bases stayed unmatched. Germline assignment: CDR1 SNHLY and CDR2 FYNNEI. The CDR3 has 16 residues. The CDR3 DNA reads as TGTGCCAGCAGTGAACGGGCAGGGGGCTGGAACTATGGCTACACCTTC. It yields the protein CASSERAGGWNYGYTF.

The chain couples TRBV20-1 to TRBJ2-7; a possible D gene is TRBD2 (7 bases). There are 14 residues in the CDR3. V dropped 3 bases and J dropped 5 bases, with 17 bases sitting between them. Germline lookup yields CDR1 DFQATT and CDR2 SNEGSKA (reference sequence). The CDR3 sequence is CSASPYRGANEQYF. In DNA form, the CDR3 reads TGCAGTGCTAGTCCCTATCGGGGGGCCAACGAGCAGTACTTC.

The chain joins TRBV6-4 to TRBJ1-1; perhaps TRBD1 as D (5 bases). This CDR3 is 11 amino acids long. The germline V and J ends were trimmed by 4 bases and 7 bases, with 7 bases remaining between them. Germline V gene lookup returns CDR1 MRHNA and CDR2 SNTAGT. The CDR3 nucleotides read TGTGCCAGCAGTGCAGGGAATGAAGCTTTCTTT. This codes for CASSAGNEAFF.

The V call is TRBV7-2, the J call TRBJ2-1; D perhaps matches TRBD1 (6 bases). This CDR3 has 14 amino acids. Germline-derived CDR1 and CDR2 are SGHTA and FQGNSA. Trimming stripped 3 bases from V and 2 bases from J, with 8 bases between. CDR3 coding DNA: TGTGCCAGCAGCTTCGGACAGACCTACAATGAGCAGTTCTTC. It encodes CASSFGQTYNEQFF.